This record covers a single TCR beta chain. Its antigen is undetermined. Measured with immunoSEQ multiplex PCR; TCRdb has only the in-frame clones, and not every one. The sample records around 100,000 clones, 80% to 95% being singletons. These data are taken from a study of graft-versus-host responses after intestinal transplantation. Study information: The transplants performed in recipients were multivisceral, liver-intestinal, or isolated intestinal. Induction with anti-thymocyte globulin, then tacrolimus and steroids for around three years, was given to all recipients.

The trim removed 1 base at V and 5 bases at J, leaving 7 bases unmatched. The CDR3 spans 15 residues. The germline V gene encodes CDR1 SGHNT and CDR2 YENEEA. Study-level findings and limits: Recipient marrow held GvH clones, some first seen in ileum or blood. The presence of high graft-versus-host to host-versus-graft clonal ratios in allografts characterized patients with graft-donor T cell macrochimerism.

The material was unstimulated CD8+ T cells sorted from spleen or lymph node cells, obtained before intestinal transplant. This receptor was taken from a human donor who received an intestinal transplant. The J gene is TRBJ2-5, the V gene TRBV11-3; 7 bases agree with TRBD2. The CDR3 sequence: CASSLGGGNGETQYF. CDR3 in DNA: TGTGCCAGCAGCTTAGGGGGGGGGAACGGGGAGACCCAGTACTTC.